Listed below are T cell receptor beta chains from one sample, sequenced in a study of T-cell memory formation after mild COVID-19. Each CDR3 protein gets one entry after TCRdb re-called the 5' RACE reads with MiXCR. The sample yields a few hundred thousand distinct CDR3 sequences, about a sixth seen once. The sample was PBMCs or a T cell subset sorted from them (not recorded which). All receptors come from a young man who had mild COVID-19 (a few samples of this study predate the infection). Cell type and time point are not known. The CDR3 runs from the conserved cysteine through the conserved F or W. D genes are given only for firm matches. Size is stated for part of the rows, as once, few or many counts, or as a class when the clone is expanded.

j_gene,d_gene,abundance,v_gene,CDR3aa,CDR3nt
TRBJ2-2,.,.,TRBV9,CASSVGVTGELFF,TGTGCCAGCAGCGTAGGGGTCACCGGGGAGCTGTTTTTT
TRBJ1-1,.,few,TRBV5-4,CASSPGPKNTEAFF,TGTGCCAGCAGCCCGGGACCGAAGAACACTGAAGCTTTCTTT
TRBJ1-2,.,few,TRBV18,CASSPSGTNYGYTF,TGTGCCAGCTCACCATCAGGGACTAACTATGGCTACACCTTC
TRBJ2-2,.,.,TRBV15,CATSRDGRNTGELFF,TGTGCCACCAGCAGAGACGGCAGGAACACCGGGGAGCTGTTTTTT
TRBJ2-7,TRBD2,few,TRBV5-1,CASSFRGGSYEQYF,TGCGCCAGCAGCTTCCGCGGGGGCTCCTACGAGCAGTACTTC
TRBJ2-5,TRBD2,.,TRBV12-5,CASGLARGLAGQETQYF,TGTGCTAGTGGTTTGGCCAGGGGACTAGCGGGACAAGAGACCCAGTACTTC
TRBJ1-1,.,many,TRBV4-1,CASSPFWFAKNEAFF,TGCGCCAGCAGCCCCTTTTGGTTCGCCAAAAATGAAGCTTTCTTT
TRBJ1-1,.,.,TRBV9,CASSVDISKEAFF,TGTGCCAGCAGCGTAGATATCTCCAAGGAGGCTTTCTTT
TRBJ1-2,.,many,TRBV12-3/TRBV12-4,CASSRTFDHYGYTF,TGTGCCAGCAGTCGGACTTTCGACCACTATGGCTACACCTTC
TRBJ2-3,.,few,TRBV5-1,CASRDTPTSTDTQYF,TGCGCCAGTCGGGACACCCCAACTAGCACAGATACGCAGTATTTT
TRBJ2-5,.,few,TRBV18,CASSPPYSGQETQYF,TGTGCCAGCTCACCCCCTTACTCCGGACAAGAGACCCAGTACTTC
TRBJ1-2,TRBD1,.,TRBV11-2,CASSLAGQSGGNYGYTF,TGTGCCAGCAGCTTAGCGGGACAGTCCGGGGGCAACTATGGCTACACCTTC
TRBJ2-3,.,.,TRBV4-1,CASSQDRGGDTDTQYF,TGCGCCAGCAGCCAAGATCGAGGGGGGGACACAGATACGCAGTATTTT
TRBJ2-2,TRBD2,.,TRBV7-6,CASSTSGGAVGELFF,TGTGCCAGCAGCACAAGCGGGGGGGCGGTCGGGGAGCTGTTTTTT
TRBJ1-2,TRBD1,.,TRBV5-1,CASSDRAGYGYTF,TGCGCCAGCAGCGACAGGGCGGGCTATGGCTACACCTTC
TRBJ2-4,TRBD2,many,TRBV29-1,CSVQGLAGSKNIQYF,TGCAGCGTGCAAGGACTAGCGGGGTCCAAAAACATTCAGTACTTC
TRBJ2-3,.,many,TRBV25-1,CASSEYNGARSTDTQYF,TGTGCCAGCAGTGAATATAATGGAGCACGGTCCACAGATACGCAGTATTTT
TRBJ1-2,TRBD1,few,TRBV29-1,CSAFDRANYGYTF,TGCAGCGCTTTTGACAGGGCTAACTATGGCTACACCTTC
TRBJ2-3,TRBD2,.,TRBV6-5,CASSSQLAGDTDTQYF,TGTGCCAGCAGTTCCCAACTAGCGGGGGACACAGATACGCAGTATTTT
TRBJ1-1,.,.,TRBV7-3,CASSPAGGTGTEAFF,TGTGCCAGCAGTCCTGCGGGGGGCACTGGGACTGAAGCTTTCTTT
TRBJ1-1,TRBD1,.,TRBV6-5,CASSSHPLPNRGPNTEAFF,TGTGCCAGCAGTTCCCACCCGTTGCCGAACAGGGGGCCCAACACTGAAGCTTTCTTT
TRBJ2-7,.,.,TRBV5-4,CASSPAGAHEQYF,TGTGCCAGCAGCCCAGCTGGGGCCCACGAGCAGTACTTC
TRBJ2-7,.,few,TRBV12-3/TRBV12-4,CASSLGTGATYEQYF,TGTGCCAGCAGTCTCGGGACGGGGGCTACCTACGAGCAGTACTTC
TRBJ1-5,.,many,TRBV19,CASSRGAGAPNQPQHF,TGTGCCAGTAGCAGAGGGGCAGGGGCACCTAATCAGCCCCAGCATTTT
TRBJ1-1,.,many,TRBV12-3/TRBV12-4,CASTLGQGGAEAFF,TGTGCCAGCACTCTAGGTCAGGGCGGGGCTGAAGCTTTCTTT
TRBJ2-7,TRBD1,few,TRBV12-3/TRBV12-4,CASSLMGTGEYEQYF,TGTGCCAGCAGTTTAATGGGGACAGGGGAGTACGAGCAGTACTTC
TRBJ2-7,.,.,TRBV9,CASSVEGGREQYF,TGTGCCAGCAGCGTAGAGGGTGGGCGCGAGCAGTACTTC
TRBJ2-1,TRBD1,few,TRBV5-4,CASSTGQGDNEQFF,TGTGCCAGCAGTACGGGACAGGGCGATAATGAGCAGTTCTTC
TRBJ1-2,TRBD1,.,TRBV25-1,CASSDSGTGDVYGYTF,TGTGCCAGCAGTGATTCCGGGACAGGGGACGTCTATGGCTACACCTTC
TRBJ2-7,.,.,TRBV4-3,CASSQDPGDYEQYF,TGCGCCAGCAGCCAAGATCCTGGGGACTACGAGCAGTACTTC
TRBJ2-3,.,few,TRBV11-2,CASSSLADTQYF,TGTGCCAGCAGCTCGCTAGCGGATACGCAGTATTTT
TRBJ2-7,.,.,TRBV4-1,CASSQGRQVYEQYF,TGCGCCAGCAGCCAAGGCCGGCAGGTCTACGAGCAGTACTTC
TRBJ2-4,.,many,TRBV15,CATSRLQGWSKNIQYF,TGTGCCACCAGCAGACTACAGGGTTGGTCCAAAAACATTCAGTACTTC
TRBJ2-7,TRBD2,.,TRBV7-9,CASSFGTSGGISYEQYF,TGTGCCAGCAGCTTCGGGACTAGCGGGGGGATCTCCTACGAGCAGTACTTC
TRBJ2-7,.,few,TRBV24-1,CATSDLWGEQYF,TGTGCCACCAGTGATTTGTGGGGGGAGCAGTACTTC
TRBJ1-3,.,few,TRBV4-3,CASSQEGNTIYF,TGCGCCAGCAGCCAAGAAGGAAACACCATATATTTT
TRBJ1-6,TRBD1,few,TRBV6-2/TRBV6-3,CASSYSTGDSPLHF,TGTGCCAGCAGTTACTCTACAGGGGATTCACCCCTCCACTTT
TRBJ2-1,.,.,TRBV12-3/TRBV12-4,CASSPLAVTEQFF,TGTGCCAGCAGTCCCCTTGCGGTGACGGAGCAGTTCTTC
TRBJ2-1,TRBD2,once,TRBV27,CASCLAGGPNEQFF,TGTGCCAGCTGTTTGGCGGGGGGGCCCAATGAGCAGTTCTTC
TRBJ1-2,.,few,TRBV5-1,CASSLAGRGYTF,TGCGCCAGCAGTTTGGCAGGGAGAGGCTACACCTTC
TRBJ2-3,TRBD2,.,TRBV3-1,CASGAGRTDTQYF,TGTGCCAGCGGAGCGGGGCGTACAGATACGCAGTATTTT
TRBJ2-5,.,few,TRBV5-1,CASSLGVREGSGETQYF,TGCGCCAGCAGCTTGGGAGTTCGAGAAGGGAGTGGAGAGACCCAGTACTTC